These T cell receptor beta chains were read from a single sample in a study of OX40 agonist ivuxolimab in advanced cancers. Generated by immunoSEQ multiplex PCR, the TCRdb table keeps only in-frame clones and is missing some. The sample lists about 69,000 clones, about three quarters occurring once. The sample in question was CD4+ or CD8+ T cells sorted from blood, obtained in a trial of the OX40 agonist ivuxolimab. Every receptor here comes from an adult with an advanced solid tumor such as melanoma, head and neck, liver or kidney cancer. Both conserved end residues are part of each CDR3. Fields, in order: D gene, J gene, CDR3 length, V gene, clone size, CDR3 protein, CDR3 DNA. The D gene is left open where the match is weak. Clone size is not always given. Where it is, it says once, few, many or a class for expanded clones.

d_call: TRBD1
j_call: TRBJ2-7
cdr3_length: 15
v_call: TRBV5-1
clone_size: NA
cdr3_aa: CASSLSWTGPYEQYF
cdr3_nt: TGCGCCAGCAGCCTTTCGTGGACAGGTCCCTACGAGCAGTACTTC

d_call: TRBD2
j_call: TRBJ2-3
cdr3_length: 15
v_call: TRBV2
clone_size: few
cdr3_aa: CASSATSGGAKTQYF
cdr3_nt: TGTGCCAGCAGTGCGACTAGCGGGGGGGCCAAAACGCAGTATTTT

d_call: NA
j_call: TRBJ2-2
cdr3_length: 17
v_call: TRBV13
clone_size: NA
cdr3_aa: CASSSRGKPTYTGELFF
cdr3_nt: TGTGCCAGCAGCTCGCGAGGAAAGCCGACCTACACCGGGGAGCTGTTTTTT

d_call: TRBD1
j_call: TRBJ1-1
cdr3_length: 15
v_call: TRBV5-1
clone_size: few
cdr3_aa: CASSFYGPGQPEAFF
cdr3_nt: TGCGCCAGCAGCTTCTACGGGCCGGGACAGCCGGAAGCTTTCTTT

d_call: NA
j_call: TRBJ2-1
cdr3_length: 16
v_call: TRBV4-1
clone_size: NA
cdr3_aa: CASSQGLASRYNEQFF
cdr3_nt: TGCGCCAGCAGCCAAGGCCTTGCTAGCCGTTACAATGAGCAGTTCTTC

d_call: NA
j_call: TRBJ2-1
cdr3_length: 13
v_call: TRBV5-1
clone_size: NA
cdr3_aa: CASSSTGSHEQFF
cdr3_nt: TGCGCCAGCAGCTCCACAGGGTCCCATGAGCAGTTCTTC

d_call: NA
j_call: TRBJ2-7
cdr3_length: 11
v_call: TRBV7-2
clone_size: few
cdr3_aa: CASSFPGEQYF
cdr3_nt: TGTGCCAGCAGCTTCCCCGGCGAGCAGTACTTC

d_call: TRBD1
j_call: TRBJ2-7
cdr3_length: 15
v_call: TRBV19
clone_size: NA
cdr3_aa: CASSIPGQGIYEQYF
cdr3_nt: TGTGCCAGTAGTATTCCGGGACAGGGGATCTACGAGCAGTACTTC

d_call: NA
j_call: TRBJ1-4
cdr3_length: 13
v_call: TRBV15
clone_size: once
cdr3_aa: CATSRDGGEKLFF
cdr3_nt: TGTGCCACCAGCAGAGATGGGGGAGAAAAACTGTTTTTT

d_call: TRBD1
j_call: TRBJ2-6
cdr3_length: 18
v_call: TRBV7-6
clone_size: NA
cdr3_aa: CASSLTRTGGAGANVLTF
cdr3_nt: TGTGCCAGCAGCTTAACTCGGACAGGGGGCGCTGGGGCCAACGTCCTGACTTTC

d_call: NA
j_call: TRBJ2-7
cdr3_length: 15
v_call: TRBV7-2
clone_size: NA
cdr3_aa: CASSLRAGGGYEQYF
cdr3_nt: TGTGCCAGCAGCTTACGGGCAGGGGGAGGGTACGAGCAGTACTTC

d_call: TRBD2
j_call: TRBJ2-1
cdr3_length: 13
v_call: TRBV6-5
clone_size: NA
cdr3_aa: CASRGTSYNEQFF
cdr3_nt: TGTGCCAGCCGCGGGACTAGTTACAATGAGCAGTTCTTC

d_call: NA
j_call: TRBJ1-5
cdr3_length: 15
v_call: TRBV19
clone_size: NA
cdr3_aa: CASSIRGAGNQPQHF
cdr3_nt: TGTGCCAGTAGTATACGGGGGGCCGGCAATCAGCCCCAGCATTTT

d_call: TRBD1
j_call: TRBJ1-2
cdr3_length: 18
v_call: TRBV7-3
clone_size: NA
cdr3_aa: CASSLKGAEDRGLDGYTF
cdr3_nt: TGTGCCAGCAGCTTAAAAGGGGCCGAGGACAGGGGGCTCGATGGCTACACCTTC

d_call: TRBD2
j_call: TRBJ2-2
cdr3_length: 17
v_call: TRBV19
clone_size: NA
cdr3_aa: CASSTAPTSGRIGELFF
cdr3_nt: TGTGCCAGTAGTACCGCCCCGACTAGCGGGAGAATCGGGGAGCTGTTTTTT

d_call: NA
j_call: TRBJ1-3
cdr3_length: 16
v_call: TRBV6-6
clone_size: NA
cdr3_aa: CATRDKLGRSGNTIYF
cdr3_nt: TGTGCCACCAGGGATAAATTGGGCCGCTCTGGAAACACCATATATTTT